This T cell receptor beta chain was identified in a study of cytomegalovirus exposure and HLA in healthy donors. This CDR3 spans 14 amino acids. The ends lost 8 bases at V and 6 bases at J; junction bases unmatched: 9. Germline V lookup: CDR1 SGHNT, CDR2 YENEEA. Both 60 Vbeta primers and 13 Jbeta primers went into the PCR. Sequenced by immunoSEQ multiplex PCR; TCRdb stores in-frame clones only, minus some. Its table records around 70,000 clones. Study-wide results and limits: Earlier analysis found most TCR beta V segments productive about 87% or about 30% of the time. Later analysis associated a missense DCLRE1C variant with TCR beta V- and J-gene trimming.

Notes on this clone: Its specificity is not known.

J is TRBJ2-4 and V is TRBV11-3; TRBD1 aligns across 8 bases. Sequenced: PBMCs. This TCR derives from a woman in her twenties or thirties in good health and CMV-seronegative. This chain's CDR3 is CASSPGGLGNIQYF. In nucleotides, the CDR3 is TGTGCCAGCTCCCCAGGGGGCTTGGGAAACATTCAGTACTTC.